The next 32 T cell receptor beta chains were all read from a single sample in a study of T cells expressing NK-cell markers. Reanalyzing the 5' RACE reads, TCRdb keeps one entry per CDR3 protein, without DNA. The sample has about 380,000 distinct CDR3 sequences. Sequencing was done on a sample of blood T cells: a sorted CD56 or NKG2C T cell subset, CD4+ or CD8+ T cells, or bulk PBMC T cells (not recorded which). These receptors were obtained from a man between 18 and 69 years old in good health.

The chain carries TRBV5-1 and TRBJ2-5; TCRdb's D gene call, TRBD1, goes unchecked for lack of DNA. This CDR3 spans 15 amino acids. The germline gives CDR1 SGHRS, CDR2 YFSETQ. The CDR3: CASSQKRGGQETQYF.

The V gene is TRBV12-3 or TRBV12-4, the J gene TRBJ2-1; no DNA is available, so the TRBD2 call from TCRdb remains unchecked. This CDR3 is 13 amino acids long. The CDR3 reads CASSFKRGGEQFF.

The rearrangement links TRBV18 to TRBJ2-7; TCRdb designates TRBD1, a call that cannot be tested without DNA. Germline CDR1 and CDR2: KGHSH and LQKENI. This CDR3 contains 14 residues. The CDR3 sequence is CASSQIGQGYEQYF.

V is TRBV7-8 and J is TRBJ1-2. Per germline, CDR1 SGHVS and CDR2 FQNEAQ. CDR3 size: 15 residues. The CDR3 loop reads CASSLKLGPNYGYTF.

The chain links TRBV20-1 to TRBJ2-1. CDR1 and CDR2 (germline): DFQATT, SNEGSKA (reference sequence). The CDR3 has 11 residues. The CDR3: CSVSKNNEQFF.

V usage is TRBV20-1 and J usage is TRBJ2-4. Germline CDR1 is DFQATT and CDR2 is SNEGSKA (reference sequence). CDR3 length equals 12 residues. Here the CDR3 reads CSASSARKAQYF.

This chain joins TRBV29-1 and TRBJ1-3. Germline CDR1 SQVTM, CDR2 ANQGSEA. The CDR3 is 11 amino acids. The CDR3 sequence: CSVESGNTIYF.

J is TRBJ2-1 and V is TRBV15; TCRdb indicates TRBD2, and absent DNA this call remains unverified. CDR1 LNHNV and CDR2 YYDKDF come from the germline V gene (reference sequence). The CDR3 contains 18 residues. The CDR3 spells CATSRDGELASRDNEQFF.

The CDR3 here is CASSPLRQGALDEQYF. The rearrangement links TRBV18 to TRBJ2-7; TCRdb calls TRBD1, which cannot be checked without DNA. This CDR3 is built from 16 residues. Germline CDR1 is KGHSH and CDR2 is LQKENI.

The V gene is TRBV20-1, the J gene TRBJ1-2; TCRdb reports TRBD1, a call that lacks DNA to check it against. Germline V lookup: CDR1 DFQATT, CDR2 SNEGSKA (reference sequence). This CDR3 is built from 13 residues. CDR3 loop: CSATSGTGGGYTF.

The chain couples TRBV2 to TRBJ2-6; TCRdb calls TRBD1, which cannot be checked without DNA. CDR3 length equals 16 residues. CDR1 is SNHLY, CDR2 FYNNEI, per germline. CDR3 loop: CASGPGQSSGANVLTF.

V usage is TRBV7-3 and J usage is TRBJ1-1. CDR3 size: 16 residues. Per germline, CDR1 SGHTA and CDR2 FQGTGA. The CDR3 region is CASSLTPDQMNTEAFF.

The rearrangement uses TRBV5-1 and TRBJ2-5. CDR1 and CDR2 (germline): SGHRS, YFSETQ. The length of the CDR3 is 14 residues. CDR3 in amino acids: CASSFSVVGETQYF. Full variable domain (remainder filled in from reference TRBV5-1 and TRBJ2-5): KAGVTQTPRYLIKTRGQQVTLSCSPISGHRSVSWYQQTPGQGLQFLFEYFSETQRNKGNFPGRFSGRQFSNSRSEMNVSTLELGDSALYLCASSFSVVGETQYFGPGTRLLVL.

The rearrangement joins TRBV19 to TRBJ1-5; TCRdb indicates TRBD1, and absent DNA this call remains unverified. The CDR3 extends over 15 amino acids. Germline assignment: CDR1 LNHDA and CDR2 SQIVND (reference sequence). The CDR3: CASSTGTPARQPQHF. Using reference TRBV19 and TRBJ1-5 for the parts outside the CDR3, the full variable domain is DGGITQSPKYLFRKEGQNVTLSCEQNLNHDAMYWYRQDPGQGLRLIYYSQIVNDFQKGDIAEGYSVSREKKESFPLTVTSAQKNPTAFYLCASSTGTPARQPQHFGDGTRLSIL.

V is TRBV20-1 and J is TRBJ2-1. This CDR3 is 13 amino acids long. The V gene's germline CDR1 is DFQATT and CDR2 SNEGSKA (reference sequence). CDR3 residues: CSARNPTGWMQFF.

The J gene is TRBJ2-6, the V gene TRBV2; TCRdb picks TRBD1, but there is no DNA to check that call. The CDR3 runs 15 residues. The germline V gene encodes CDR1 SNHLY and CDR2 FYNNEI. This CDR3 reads CASSYNRAGANVLTF. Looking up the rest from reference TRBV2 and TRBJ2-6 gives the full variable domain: EPEVTQTPSHQVTQMGQEVILRCVPISNHLYFYWYRQILGQKVEFLVSFYNNEISEKSEIFDDQFSVERPDGSNFTLKIRSTKLEDSAMYFCASSYNRAGANVLTFGAGSRLTVL.

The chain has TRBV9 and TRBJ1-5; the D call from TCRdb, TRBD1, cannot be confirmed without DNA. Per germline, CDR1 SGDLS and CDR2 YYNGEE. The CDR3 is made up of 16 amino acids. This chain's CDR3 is CASSLRRGPSAQPQHF.

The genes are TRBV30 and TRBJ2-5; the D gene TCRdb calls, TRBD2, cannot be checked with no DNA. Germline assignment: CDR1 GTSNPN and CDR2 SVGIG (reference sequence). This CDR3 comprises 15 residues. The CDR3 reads CALGLAGYNQETQYF.

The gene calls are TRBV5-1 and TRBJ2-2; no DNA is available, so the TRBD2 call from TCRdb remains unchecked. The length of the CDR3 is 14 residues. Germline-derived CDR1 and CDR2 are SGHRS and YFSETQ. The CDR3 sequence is CASSRLASAGELFF.

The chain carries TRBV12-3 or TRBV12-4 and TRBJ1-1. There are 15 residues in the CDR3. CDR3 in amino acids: CASSLIRTRNTEAFF.

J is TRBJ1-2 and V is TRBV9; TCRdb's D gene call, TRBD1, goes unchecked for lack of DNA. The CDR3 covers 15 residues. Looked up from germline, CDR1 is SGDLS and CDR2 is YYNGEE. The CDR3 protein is CASSVQQGGGYGYTF.

The CDR3 reads CSATPGQGAWNGYTF. The V call is TRBV20-1, the J call TRBJ1-2; TCRdb outputs TRBD1, but without DNA this stays unchecked. Germline CDR1 and CDR2: DFQATT and SNEGSKA (reference sequence). The CDR3 loop spans 15 amino acids.

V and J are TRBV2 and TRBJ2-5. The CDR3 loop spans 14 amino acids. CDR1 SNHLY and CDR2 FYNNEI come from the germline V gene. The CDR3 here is CASRPTDNKETQYF.

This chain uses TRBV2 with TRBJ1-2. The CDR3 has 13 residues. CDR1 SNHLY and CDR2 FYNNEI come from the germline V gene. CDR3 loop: CASSEAGRGGYTF.

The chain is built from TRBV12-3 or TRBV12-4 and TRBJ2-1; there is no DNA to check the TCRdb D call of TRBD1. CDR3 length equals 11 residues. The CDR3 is CASNSGTEQFF.

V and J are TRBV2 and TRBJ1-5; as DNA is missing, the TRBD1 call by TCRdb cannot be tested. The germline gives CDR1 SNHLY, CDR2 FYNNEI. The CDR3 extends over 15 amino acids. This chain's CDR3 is CASSWTGDWYQPQHF.

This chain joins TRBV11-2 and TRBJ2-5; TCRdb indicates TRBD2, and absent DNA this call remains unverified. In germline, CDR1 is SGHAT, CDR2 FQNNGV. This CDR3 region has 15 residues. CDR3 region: CASSLGDWPSGTQYF. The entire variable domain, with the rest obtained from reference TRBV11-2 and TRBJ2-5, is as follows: EAGVAQSPRYKIIEKRQSVAFWCNPISGHATLYWYQQILGQGPKLLIQFQNNGVVDDSQLPKDRFSAERLKGVDSTLKIQPAKLEDSAVYLCASSLGDWPSGTQYFGPGTRLLVL.

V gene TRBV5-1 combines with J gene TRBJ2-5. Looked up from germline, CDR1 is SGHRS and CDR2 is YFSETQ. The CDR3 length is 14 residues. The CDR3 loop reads CASSLGSSRETQYF.

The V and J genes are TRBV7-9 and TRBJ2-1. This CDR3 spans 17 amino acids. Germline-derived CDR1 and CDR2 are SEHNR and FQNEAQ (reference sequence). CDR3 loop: CASSLGLIVGSYNEQFF.

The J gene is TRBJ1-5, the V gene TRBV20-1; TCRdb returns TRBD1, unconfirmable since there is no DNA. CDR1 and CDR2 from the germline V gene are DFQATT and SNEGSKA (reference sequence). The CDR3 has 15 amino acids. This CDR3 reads CSARLTTGDDQPQHF.

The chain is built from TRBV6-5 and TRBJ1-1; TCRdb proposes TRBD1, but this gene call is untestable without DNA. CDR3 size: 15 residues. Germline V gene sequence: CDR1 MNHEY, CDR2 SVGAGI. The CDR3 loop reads CASSSPQGWNTEAFF.

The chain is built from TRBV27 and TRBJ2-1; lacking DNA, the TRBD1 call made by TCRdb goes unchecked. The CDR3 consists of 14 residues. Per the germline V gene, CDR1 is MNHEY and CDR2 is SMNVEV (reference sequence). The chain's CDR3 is CASSRDRVSNEQFF.